The 30 T cell receptor beta chains below come from one sample, sequenced in a study of cytomegalovirus exposure and HLA in healthy donors. Amplification used 60 Vbeta primers and 13 Jbeta primers. This table comes from immunoSEQ multiplex PCR, and its TCRdb copy is limited to in-frame clones, with some not included. The table records under 200,000 clones, 73% of them present only once. What was sequenced was PBMCs. The receptors originated from a woman aged 30 to 39 in good health and CMV-seronegative.

CDR3 sequence: CASSYLPPKGNEQFF. CDR3 coding DNA: TGTGCCAGCAGTTACCTCCCCCCCAAGGGGAATGAGCAGTTCTTC. This chain connects TRBV6-5 to TRBJ2-1; possible D gene TRBD1, 5 bases. With 2 bases removed from V and 7 bases from J, the gap between germline ends came to 15 bases. CDR1 is MNHEY and CDR2 is SVGAGI in the germline V gene. This CDR3 region has 15 residues.

V is TRBV19 and J is TRBJ1-1, with unresolved D. Per the germline V gene, CDR1 is LNHDA and CDR2 is SQIVND (reference sequence). V lost 5 bases and J lost 1, with 8 bases in between. The CDR3 has 13 residues. This chain's CDR3 is CASSYGKNTEAFF. The CDR3 DNA reads TGTGCCAGTAGTTACGGGAAGAACACTGAAGCTTTCTTT.

V is TRBV7-3 and J is TRBJ2-1, with a tentative D call TRBD2 (6 bases). Per germline, CDR1 SGHTA and CDR2 FQGTGA. Trimming took 5 bases from V and 4 from J, leaving 21 bases between them. This CDR3 has 17 residues. CDR3 bases: TGTGCCAGCAGCCGAGGGACTGGGCGGGGTGCTTACAATGAGCAGTTCTTC. This gives the protein CASSRGTGRGAYNEQFF.

CDR3 bases: TGTGCCAGCAGTGGGATTTCTCAGGGCGAGCAGTACTTC. Its translation: CASSGISQGEQYF. This sequence joins TRBV6-1 and TRBJ2-7; TRBD1 might be the D (5 bases). Germline V gene data show CDR1 as MNHNS and CDR2 as SASEGT. With 4 bases removed from V and 6 bases from J, the gap between germline ends came to 13 bases. The CDR3 length is 13 residues.

V usage is TRBV29-1 and J usage is TRBJ1-1; D is uncertain. This CDR3 contains 11 residues. CDR1 and CDR2 from the germline V gene are SQVTM and ANQGSEA. Trimming shortened V by 3 bases and J by 4 bases, and 6 bases separated the two germline ends. CDR3 amino acids: CSVDMFTEAFF. CDR3 DNA: TGCAGCGTTGATATGTTCACTGAAGCTTTCTTT.

This clone occurred once. The chain has TRBV9 and TRBJ1-4, with 7 bases fitting TRBD1. The CDR3 has 15 amino acids. The V gene's germline CDR1 is SGDLS and CDR2 YYNGEE. J lost 2 bases, V lost 4 bases, and 5 bases had no gene match. The CDR3 spells CASSLGRGTNEKLFF. CDR3 DNA: TGTGCCAGCAGCTTAGGCAGGGGGACTAATGAAAAACTGTTTTTT.

The chain carries TRBV5-5 and TRBJ2-5; D is perhaps TRBD1 (5 bases). The V end was cut by 0 bases, the J end by 3 bases, with 15 bases between. Germline V lookup: CDR1 SGHKS, CDR2 YYEKEE (reference sequence). The CDR3 runs 16 residues. The CDR3 here is CASSLEAGSFEETQYF. CDR3 coding DNA: TGTGCCAGCAGCTTGGAGGCAGGGTCTTTTGAAGAGACCCAGTACTTC.

This clone was found a few times. The chain uses TRBV4-1 and TRBJ1-1, with TRBD1 identical over 8 bases. Germline values: CDR1 MGHRA, CDR2 YSYEKL. The CDR3 is 15 amino acids. The trim removed 6 bases at V and 4 bases at J, leaving 10 bases unmatched. As DNA, the CDR3 is TGCGCCAGCAGTCAGGGGGCAGGGATGGGCACTGAAGCTTTCTTT. Translation: CASSQGAGMGTEAFF.

CDR3 amino acids: CASSPYGTATYEQYF. DNA for the CDR3: TGTGCCAGCAGCCCCTACGGGACAGCAACCTACGAGCAGTACTTC. V gene TRBV7-9 combines with J gene TRBJ2-7, with 7 bases aligning to TRBD1. The trim removed 5 bases at V and 2 bases at J, leaving 9 bases unmatched. This CDR3 has 15 residues. Germline CDR1 is SEHNR and CDR2 is FQNEAQ (reference sequence).

This clone occurred a few times. This sequence joins TRBV7-5 and TRBJ2-3; the D call in the table, TRBD1, was not verified against the DNA. TRBV7-5 is annotated as a pseudogene. The CDR3 is 16 amino acids. The CDR3, as DNA: TGTGTCAGAAGCCCGAAGGACAGGGGCAGCACAGATACGCAGTATTTT. It codes for CVRSPKDRGSTDTQYF.

CDR3 coding DNA: TGTGCCAGCAGCTTAACTCCCGTTAATAATTCACCCCTCCACTTT. Its protein is CASSLTPVNNSPLHF. The chain joins TRBV7-3 to TRBJ1-6; D uncertain. Germline V gives CDR1 SGHTA, CDR2 FQGTGA. This CDR3 region has 15 residues. The germline V and J ends were trimmed by 0 bases and 5 bases, with 8 bases remaining between them.

The rearrangement links TRBV7-9 to TRBJ2-3; the match to TRBD2 covers 15 bases. CDR3 length: 18 residues. The germline V gene encodes CDR1 SEHNR and CDR2 FQNEAQ (reference sequence). The junction had 8 bases not matched to a gene; V was cut back by 4 bases and J by 3 bases. CDR3 coding DNA: TGTGCCAGCAGCTCCGGACTAGCGGGAGGGCGAAGGACAGATACGCAGTATTTT. Its protein is CASSSGLAGGRRTDTQYF.

The V and J genes are TRBV19 and TRBJ2-1, with D maybe TRBD1 (8 bases). CDR3 length: 17 residues. The germline CDR1 and CDR2 sequences are LNHDA and SQIVND (reference sequence). Trimming removed 2 bases at V and 7 bases at J, with 21 bases between. The CDR3 nucleotides are TGTGCCAGTAGTATACCAGGACAGGGAGGGCGGTCAAATGAGCAGTTCTTC. This gives the protein CASSIPGQGGRSNEQFF.

The chain joins TRBV7-8 to TRBJ2-3; 8 bases are shared with TRBD2. The CDR3 runs to 16 residues. After removal of 2 bases from V and 4 bases from J, the junction contained 8 bases not matched to a gene. Looked up from germline, CDR1 is SGHVS and CDR2 is FQNEAQ. The CDR3 loop is CASSLPPGLVADTQYF. The CDR3 nucleotides are TGTGCCAGCAGCTTACCCCCGGGACTAGTCGCAGATACGCAGTATTTT. The whole variable domain, remainder taken from reference TRBV7-8 and TRBJ2-3, is GAGVSQSPRYKVAKRGQDVALRCDPISGHVSLFWYQQALGQGPEFLTYFQNEAQLDKSGLPSDRFFAERPEGSVSTLKIQRTQQEDSAVYLCASSLPPGLVADTQYFGPGTRLTVL.

The chain couples TRBV5-1 to TRBJ1-2; D unclear. Deletions cut 0 bases from V and 4 bases from J, with 10 bases between. Germline loops: CDR1 SGHRS, CDR2 YFSETQ. This CDR3 comprises 14 residues. CDR3 sequence: CASSLDRGSYGYTF. The CDR3 DNA reads TGCGCCAGCAGCTTGGATCGGGGTAGCTATGGCTACACCTTC.

This clone has more than one count but fewer than ten. J is TRBJ1-4 and V is TRBV7-9, with a possible D match to TRBD1 (5 bases). This CDR3 has 16 residues. V was shortened by 5 bases and J by 3 bases, with 16 bases between the two germline ends. Germline CDR1 and CDR2: SEHNR and FQNEAQ (reference sequence). This chain's CDR3 is CASSPRAVGPNEKLFF. DNA of the CDR3: TGTGCCAGCAGCCCCCGAGCAGTGGGGCCTAATGAAAAACTGTTTTTT.

The V gene is TRBV28, the J gene TRBJ2-3; D may be TRBD2 (5 bases). The CDR3 loop spans 12 amino acids. Trimming removed 6 bases from V and 6 bases from J, with 10 bases in between. Germline lookup yields CDR1 MDHEN and CDR2 SYDVKM. Here the CDR3 DNA reads TGTGCCAGCAGAGGGAGCCGGGATACGCAGTATTTT. It specifies CASRGSRDTQYF.

This clone has a handful of counts. The J gene is TRBJ1-1, the V gene TRBV7-8, with TRBD1 matching 7 bases. From germline, CDR1 is SGHVS and CDR2 FQNEAQ. The CDR3 is made up of 14 amino acids. V shed 0 bases and J 5 bases; nucleotides not matched to a gene: 3. CDR3 in amino acids: CASSLAYRGTEAFF. The CDR3 DNA sequence: TGTGCCAGCAGCTTAGCTTACAGGGGTACTGAAGCTTTCTTT. Supplemented by reference TRBV7-8 and TRBJ1-1, the full variable domain reads GAGVSQSPRYKVAKRGQDVALRCDPISGHVSLFWYQQALGQGPEFLTYFQNEAQLDKSGLPSDRFFAERPEGSVSTLKIQRTQQEDSAVYLCASSLAYRGTEAFFGQGTRLTVV.

The chain has TRBV9 and TRBJ2-5, with D maybe TRBD2 (7 bases). Trimming took off 7 bases at V and 5 bases at J, with 18 bases between the two ends. CDR1 SGDLS and CDR2 YYNGEE come from the germline V gene. The CDR3 totals 14 residues. CDR3 in amino acids: CASSQIGGRETQYF. CDR3 bases: TGTGCCAGCTCACAAATCGGGGGGCGGGAGACCCAGTACTTC.

This chain connects TRBV5-5 to TRBJ2-7, with a tentative D call TRBD1 (5 bases). Trimming removed 0 bases from V and 1 base from J, with 8 bases in between. Germline V gene sequence: CDR1 SGHKS, CDR2 YYEKEE (reference sequence). The CDR3 covers 14 residues. The CDR3 reads CASSLVAGSYEQYF. The CDR3 coding sequence is TGTGCCAGCAGCTTGGTTGCAGGGTCCTACGAGCAGTACTTC.

The chain joins TRBV27 to TRBJ2-7; the match to TRBD1 covers 7 bases. The CDR3 covers 14 residues. The V gene's germline CDR1 is MNHEY and CDR2 SMNVEV (reference sequence). J gave up 3 bases and V 6 bases, and 8 bases lay outside the gene matches. The CDR3 reads CASSPKGQVYEQYF. The CDR3 coding sequence is TGTGCCAGCAGCCCGAAAGGACAGGTCTACGAGCAGTACTTC.

The chain's CDR3 is CASSLGGAPQGRETQYF. The CDR3 nucleotides read TGTGCCAGCAGCTTAGGCGGAGCCCCGCAGGGTCGGGAGACCCAGTACTTC. The V call is TRBV11-3, the J call TRBJ2-5; tentatively, D is TRBD1 (5 bases). CDR1 and CDR2 (germline): SGHNT, YENEEA. V was pared by 1 base and J by 5 bases, with 20 bases between. The CDR3 contains 17 residues.

This clone has only one observation. CDR3: CASSLDGWQGTEAFF. The DNA of the CDR3 is TGTGCCAGCAGCTTAGATGGTTGGCAGGGCACTGAAGCTTTCTTT. The chain links TRBV5-4 to TRBJ1-1; tentatively, D is TRBD1 (5 bases). The CDR3 has 15 residues. V gave up 2 bases and J gave up 4 bases, with 15 bases separating them. From germline, CDR1 is SGHNT and CDR2 YYREEE (reference sequence).

The gene calls are TRBV4-3 and TRBJ2-1; 8 nucleotides match TRBD2. In germline, CDR1 is LGHNA, CDR2 YSLEER. Losses at the gene ends were 0 bases for V and 5 bases for J; bases not matched to a gene: 9. This CDR3 has 17 amino acids. The CDR3 DNA sequence: TGCGCCAGCAGCCAAGATCTCGATAGCGGGATTAACAATGAGCAGTTCTTC. As protein: CASSQDLDSGINNEQFF.

The V and J genes are TRBV5-5 and TRBJ2-7; D might be TRBD2 (5 bases). CDR1 SGHKS and CDR2 YYEKEE come from the germline V gene (reference sequence). CDR3 length: 15 residues. V was shortened by 3 bases and J by 2 bases, with 15 bases between the two germline ends. CDR3 in amino acids: CASSYPGSMAYEQYF. In DNA, the CDR3 is TGTGCCAGCAGCTACCCGGGGTCGATGGCCTACGAGCAGTACTTC.

There are a few counts of this clone. The V call is TRBV7-2, the J call TRBJ2-7; D unclear. The germline V gene encodes CDR1 SGHTA and CDR2 FQGNSA. Trimming removed 2 bases from V and 2 bases from J, with 13 bases in between. The CDR3 covers 15 residues. CDR3 region: CASSLPGQAPYEQYF. The CDR3 DNA reads as TGTGCCAGCAGCTTACCTGGGCAGGCGCCCTACGAGCAGTACTTC.

The V call is TRBV7-3, the J call TRBJ2-2; D perhaps matches TRBD2 (6 bases). Germline CDR1 and CDR2: SGHTA and FQGTGA. This CDR3 has 16 residues. V shed 2 bases and J shed 3 bases, with 13 bases lying between them. The CDR3 DNA sequence: TGTGCCAGCAGCTTACGGGGTAGCGGAGACACCGGGGAGCTGTTTTTT. This translates into CASSLRGSGDTGELFF. Variable domain in full (rest from reference TRBV7-3 and TRBJ2-2): GAGVSQTPSNKVTEKGKYVELRCDPISGHTALYWYRQSLGQGPEFLIYFQGTGAADDSGLPNDRFFAVRPEGSVSTLKIQRTERGDSAVYLCASSLRGSGDTGELFFGEGSRLTVL.

The chain is built from TRBV19 and TRBJ2-7; D may be TRBD2 (5 bases). This CDR3 has 13 amino acids. Germline V gene sequence: CDR1 LNHDA, CDR2 SQIVND (reference sequence). V lost 7 bases and J 7 bases, leaving 17 bases between the germline ends. In DNA form, the CDR3 reads TGTGCCAGTACCCTCGGCCGAGGGAGTGAGCAGTACTTC. As protein: CASTLGRGSEQYF. Supplemented by reference TRBV19 and TRBJ2-7, the full variable domain reads DGGITQSPKYLFRKEGQNVTLSCEQNLNHDAMYWYRQDPGQGLRLIYYSQIVNDFQKGDIAEGYSVSREKKESFPLTVTSAQKNPTAFYLCASTLGRGSEQYFGPGTRLTVT.

The chain couples TRBV29-1 to TRBJ2-5, with D perhaps matching TRBD2 (6 bases). There are 13 residues in the CDR3. V gave up 1 base and J gave up 7 bases, with 13 bases separating them. Germline V gene data show CDR1 as SQVTM and CDR2 as ANQGSEA. CDR3 coding DNA: TGCAGCGTTGAAGGGTCTAGCGACCTGACCCAGTACTTC. It encodes CSVEGSSDLTQYF.

This clone was seen more than once but under ten times. The V gene is TRBV19, the J gene TRBJ1-1; D is perhaps TRBD1 (6 bases). The CDR3 is 14 amino acids. V shed 10 bases and J shed 1 base, with 16 bases lying between them. The germline gives CDR1 LNHDA, CDR2 SQIVND (reference sequence). Here the CDR3 reads CAIFTGTKNTEAFF. CDR3 in DNA: TGTGCCATCTTCACCGGGACAAAGAACACTGAAGCTTTCTTT. The variable domain in full, completed from reference TRBV19 and TRBJ1-1, reads DGGITQSPKYLFRKEGQNVTLSCEQNLNHDAMYWYRQDPGQGLRLIYYSQIVNDFQKGDIAEGYSVSREKKESFPLTVTSAQKNPTAFYLCAIFTGTKNTEAFFGQGTRLTVV.